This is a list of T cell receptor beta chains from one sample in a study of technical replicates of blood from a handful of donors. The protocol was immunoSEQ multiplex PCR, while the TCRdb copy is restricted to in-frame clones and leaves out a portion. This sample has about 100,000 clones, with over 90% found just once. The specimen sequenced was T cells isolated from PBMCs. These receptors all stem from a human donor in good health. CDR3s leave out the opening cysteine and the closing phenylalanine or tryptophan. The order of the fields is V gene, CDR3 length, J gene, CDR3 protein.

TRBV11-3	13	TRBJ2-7	ASSQLPGDLYEQY
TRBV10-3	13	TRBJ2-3	AISGIAGETDTQY
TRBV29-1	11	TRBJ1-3	SVGRDSGNTIY
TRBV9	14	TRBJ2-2	ASSVVGTENTGELF
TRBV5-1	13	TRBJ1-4	ASSLDRGRDEKLF
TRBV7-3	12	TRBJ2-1	ASSWSGRDDEQF
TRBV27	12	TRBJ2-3	ASSLSAGSDTQY
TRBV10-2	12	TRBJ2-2	ASSLQGNAGELF
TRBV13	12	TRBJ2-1	ASSFQRELNEQF
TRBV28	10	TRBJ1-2	ASSYDTYGYT
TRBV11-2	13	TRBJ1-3	ASSLGAGAGNTIY
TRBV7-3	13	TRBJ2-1	ASSWGQGTYNEQF
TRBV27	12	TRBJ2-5	AAREHGGRETQY
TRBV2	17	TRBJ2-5	ASLEPGLAGGVFQETQY
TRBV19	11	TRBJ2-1	ASSISGLSEQF
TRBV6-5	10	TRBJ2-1	ASGPGYNEQF
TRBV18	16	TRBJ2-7	ASSPIFLYSGINYEQY
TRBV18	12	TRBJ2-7	ASSPGQGPYEQY
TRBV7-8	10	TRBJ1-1	ASTPTGAEAF
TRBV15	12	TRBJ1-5	ATSKGQVDQPQH
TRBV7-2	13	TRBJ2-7	ASSLSLGGRNEQY
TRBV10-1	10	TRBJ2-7	ASSYTSGEQY
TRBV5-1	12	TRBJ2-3	ASSLRSGQDTQY
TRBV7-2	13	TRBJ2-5	ASSLAGARRETQY
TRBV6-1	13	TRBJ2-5	ASSEGAGQQETQY
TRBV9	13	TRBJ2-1	ASSTSGAAWNEQF
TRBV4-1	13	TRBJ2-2	ASSPAGALTGELF
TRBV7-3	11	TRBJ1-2	ASSSDRVRSYT
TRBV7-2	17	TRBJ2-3	ASSLAAFGAGVGADTQY
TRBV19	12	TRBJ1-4	ASSPPGANEKLF
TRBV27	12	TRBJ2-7	ASRTLTGALEQY
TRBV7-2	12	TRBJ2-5	ASSLGSRKETQY
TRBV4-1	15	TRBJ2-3	ASSHYQGAMPTDTQY
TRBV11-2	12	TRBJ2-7	ASTALTSGYEQY
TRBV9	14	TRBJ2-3	ASSTQTGGTTDTQY
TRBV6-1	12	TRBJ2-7	ASSERYRQYEQY
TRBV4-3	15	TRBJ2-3	ASSQEGLGLSTDTQY
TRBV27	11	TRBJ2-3	ASLGAFTDTQY
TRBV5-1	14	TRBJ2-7	ASSLSPGESSYEQY
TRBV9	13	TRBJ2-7	ASSVGLAGGTEQY
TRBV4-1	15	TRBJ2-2	ASSQRTSGMGTGELF
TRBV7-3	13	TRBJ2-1	ASSPGTGGRNEQF
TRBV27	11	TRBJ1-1	ASSFLWNTEAF
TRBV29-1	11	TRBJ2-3	SVMVRGTDTQY
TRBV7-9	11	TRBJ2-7	ASSFLVMDEQY
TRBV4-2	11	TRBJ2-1	ASSLRGYNEQF
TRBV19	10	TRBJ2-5	ASGRGKETQY
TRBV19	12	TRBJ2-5	ASSLAGGQETQY
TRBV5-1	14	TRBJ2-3	ASSIRTSGRTDTQY
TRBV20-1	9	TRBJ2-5	SAYLSPTQY
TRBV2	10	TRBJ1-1	ASRRGLTEAF
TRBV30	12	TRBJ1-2	AWSVGRSAYGYT